The 26 T cell receptor beta chains listed next were all sequenced from one sample in a study of blood T cells in healthy people across ages. The authors ran a second PCR of about 7 to 11 cycles using a sample-barcoded 5' primer and a J-beta primer mix. Via MiXCR, TCRdb re-called the 5' RACE reads, giving one row per CDR3 protein. The data contain about 2 million distinct CDR3 sequences, 49% of them singletons. Sequencing was performed on blood. Receptors were obtained from a middle-aged woman in good health.

This clonotype has more than one count but fewer than ten. The chain carries TRBV7-8 and TRBJ2-7; 7 nucleotides line up with TRBD1. Germline CDR1 and CDR2: SGHVS and FQNEAQ. After removal of 1 base from V and 5 bases from J, the junction contained 5 bases not matched to a gene. This CDR3 region has 14 residues. CDR3 nucleotide sequence: TGTGCCAGCAGCTTAGGAGGGGGCAATCACGAGCAGTACTTC. Translated: CASSLGGGNHEQYF.

The chain has TRBV7-2 and TRBJ1-2; weak D call: TRBD1 (6 bases). V was shortened by 6 bases and J by 4 bases, with 18 bases between the two germline ends. The V gene's germline CDR1 is SGHTA and CDR2 FQGNSA. The length of the CDR3 is 15 residues. CDR3 region: CASSPATGKGYGYTF. DNA of the CDR3: TGTGCCAGCAGTCCTGCCACAGGGAAAGGCTATGGCTACACCTTC.

The chain joins TRBV7-8 to TRBJ2-3; D is unresolved. The CDR3 runs to 14 residues. CDR1 is SGHVS, CDR2 FQNEAQ, per germline. V was pared by 6 bases and J by 1 base, with 11 bases between. CDR3 in DNA: TGTGCCAGCAGGACAAGCCTAGGCACAGATACGCAGTATTTT. Translating it yields CASRTSLGTDTQYF. Supplemented by reference TRBV7-8 and TRBJ2-3, the full variable domain reads GAGVSQSPRYKVAKRGQDVALRCDPISGHVSLFWYQQALGQGPEFLTYFQNEAQLDKSGLPSDRFFAERPEGSVSTLKIQRTQQEDSAVYLCASRTSLGTDTQYFGPGTRLTVL.

This chain connects TRBV27 to TRBJ2-1; 7 bases fit TRBD1. Germline V gene data show CDR1 as MNHEY and CDR2 as SMNVEV (reference sequence). Trimming removed 1 base from V and 7 bases from J; junction bases left unmatched: 7. This CDR3 comprises 15 residues. The CDR3, as DNA: TGTGCCAGCAGTTTATGGCAGGGGGTTAAGAATGAGCAGTTCTTC. Residues: CASSLWQGVKNEQFF.

This clonotype occurred a few times. The chain employs TRBV12-3 or TRBV12-4 and TRBJ2-3; perhaps TRBD2 as D (5 bases). V was clipped by 6 bases and J by 10 bases, with 17 bases between them. This CDR3 contains 13 residues. CDR3 sequence reads: CASRLDLPRAQYF. In DNA form, the CDR3 reads TGTGCCAGCAGGCTGGACTTGCCTAGAGCGCAGTATTTT.

This clonotype was seen repeatedly, ten times or more. This rearrangement joins TRBV4-3 to TRBJ2-7; D unresolved. This CDR3 comprises 13 residues. V lost 0 bases and J 7 bases, leaving 10 bases between the germline ends. The germline CDR1 and CDR2 sequences are LGHNA and YSLEER. The CDR3 region is CASSQDWGGEQYF. In DNA form, the CDR3 reads TGCGCCAGCAGCCAAGATTGGGGTGGGGAGCAGTACTTC.

There are a few counts of this clonotype. The V call is TRBV4-3, the J call TRBJ2-3; D is uncertain. V gave up 2 bases and J gave up 0 bases, with 6 bases separating them. In germline, CDR1 is LGHNA, CDR2 YSLEER. The CDR3 totals 14 residues. The CDR3 reads CASSQSSSTDTQYF. The DNA for the CDR3 is TGCGCCAGCAGCCAATCTTCCAGCACAGATACGCAGTATTTT.

V usage is TRBV3-1 and J usage is TRBJ2-4; D is undetermined. Trimming pared 0 bases from V and 5 bases from J, leaving 14 bases between. Germline loops: CDR1 LGHDT, CDR2 YNNKEL (reference sequence). The CDR3 contains 16 residues. In nucleotides, the CDR3 is TGTGCCAGCAGCCAAGATGGAAGCTCATGGGAAAACATTCAGTACTTC. It codes for CASSQDGSSWENIQYF.

The V gene is TRBV20-1, the J gene TRBJ2-7; 7 bases are a match to TRBD1. Trimming cost V 6 bases and J 2 bases; bases outside gene matches: 10. The CDR3 extends over 14 amino acids. Germline V gives CDR1 DFQATT, CDR2 SNEGSKA (reference sequence). The CDR3 reads CSAASRQGPYEQYF. The DNA for the CDR3 is TGCAGTGCCGCCTCCCGACAGGGACCCTACGAGCAGTACTTC.

V is TRBV2 and J is TRBJ2-3, with 11 bases identical to TRBD2. The CDR3 spans 16 residues. Germline values: CDR1 SNHLY, CDR2 FYNNEI. V was pared by 8 bases and J by 9 bases, with 16 bases of the junction left unmatched. The CDR3, as DNA: TGTGCCAGCGGGGCCCGAGGTAGCGGGGGGGGCCCAACGCAGTATTTT. Encoded protein: CASGARGSGGGPTQYF.

Note on this clonotype: Mismatch with germline at one junction end may stem from a read error. V usage is TRBV7-2 and J usage is TRBJ2-5, with TRBD2 as a possible D gene (5 bases). The CDR3 runs 13 residues. CDR1 and CDR2 (germline): SGHTA, FQGNSA. In DNA form, the CDR3 reads TGTGCCATCAGCGGAAGACCTGAGGAGACCCAGTACTTC. Its protein product is CAISGRPEETQYF. The complete variable domain, with remaining parts taken from reference TRBV7-2 and TRBJ2-5, reads GAGVSQSPSNKVTEKGKDVELRCDPISGHTALYWYRQSLGQGLEFLIYFQGNSAPDKSGLPSDRFSAERTGGSVSTLTIQRTQQEDSAVYLCAISGRPEETQYFGPGTRLLVL.

CDR3: CASSLRGAGALTDTQYF. CDR3 nucleotides: TGTGCCAGCAGTCTCCGGGGGGCGGGGGCCCTCACAGATACGCAGTATTTT. The V and J genes are TRBV6-2 or TRBV6-3 and TRBJ2-3; tentative D call: TRBD2 (7 bases). V was trimmed by 5 bases and J by 2 bases, leaving 20 bases between them. The CDR3 consists of 17 residues. The V gene's germline CDR1 is MNHEY and CDR2 SVGEGT.

The V gene is TRBV5-6, the J gene TRBJ2-1; 11 bases are a match to TRBD2. The length of the CDR3 is 16 residues. CDR1 and CDR2 from the germline V gene are SGHDT and YYEEEE. The trim removed 3 bases at V and 5 bases at J, leaving 7 bases unmatched. In DNA form, the CDR3 reads TGTGCCAGCAGCTATAGCGGGGGGGCTAGCCACAATGAGCAGTTCTTC. The encoded protein is CASSYSGGASHNEQFF.

The CDR3 DNA is TGTGCCAGCAGCCTCGGGACAGGGGTTAGGGGCAATCAGCCCCAGCATTTT. It is translated as CASSLGTGVRGNQPQHF. V usage is TRBV7-9 and J usage is TRBJ1-5; 10 positions match TRBD1. Unmatched junction bases numbered 9, after V lost 5 bases and J lost 2 bases. Germline V gene lookup returns CDR1 SEHNR and CDR2 FQNEAQ (reference sequence). The CDR3 sequence is 17 residues long.

This chain links TRBV4-2 with TRBJ2-1; TRBD2 agrees at 14 bases. Trimming took 7 bases from V and 6 from J; bases not matched to a gene: 5. CDR1 and CDR2 (germline): LGHNA, YNFKEQ. The CDR3 has 15 amino acids. The CDR3, as DNA: TGTGCCAGCACCTCGACTAGCGGGGGGGCCAATGAGCAGTTCTTC. Translated, it gives CASTSTSGGANEQFF.

This chain connects TRBV9 to TRBJ2-2; TRBD2 matches 7 bases. Germline loops: CDR1 SGDLS, CDR2 YYNGEE. The CDR3 runs to 13 residues. With 9 bases clipped from V and 7 bases from J, the junction kept 9 bases outside the gene matches. The CDR3 DNA reads as TGTGCCACCGGCAGCGGGGCGGTCGGGGAGCTGTTTTTT. Residues: CATGSGAVGELFF.

This chain links TRBV14 with TRBJ2-5; TRBD1 aligns across 9 bases. The DNA matches TRBJ2-7 better at its end, which makes the J call doubtful. The length of the CDR3 is 15 residues. Germline lookup yields CDR1 SGHDN and CDR2 FVKESK. In nucleotides, the CDR3 is TGTGCCAGCAGCCAATCCGGGACAGGGTTCCCCGAGCAGTACTTC. It codes for CASSQSGTGFPEQYF.

This clonotype was seen once. The chain combines TRBV12-3 or TRBV12-4 with TRBJ2-1, with 7 bases identical to TRBD2. The J segment lost 0 bases and the V segment lost 10 bases, leaving 9 bases of the junction unmatched. There are 15 residues in the CDR3. The CDR3 region is CAILGGKSSYNEQFF. CDR3 DNA sequence: TGTGCCATCCTCGGGGGGAAAAGCTCCTACAATGAGCAGTTCTTC.

The genes are TRBV2 and TRBJ2-7; 8 bases map to TRBD2. The CDR3 has 15 amino acids. With 4 bases clipped from V and 3 bases from J, the junction kept 8 bases outside the gene matches. Germline assignment: CDR1 SNHLY and CDR2 FYNNEI. CDR3 in amino acids: CASSGGRGDLYEQYF. CDR3 sequence (DNA): TGTGCCAGCAGTGGAGGGCGGGGGGATCTCTACGAGCAGTACTTC.

This clonotype was found a few times. The chain's CDR3 is CSARDARTYEQYF. CDR3 sequence (DNA): TGCAGTGCTAGAGATGCACGGACCTACGAGCAGTACTTC. The J gene is TRBJ2-7, the V gene TRBV20-1; D gene ambiguous. This CDR3 has 13 residues. Germline V CDR1 and CDR2: DFQATT, SNEGSKA (reference sequence). V was trimmed by 0 bases and J by 2 bases, leaving 8 bases between them.

The gene calls are TRBV9 and TRBJ2-4, with D perhaps matching TRBD1 (6 bases). Germline assignment: CDR1 SGDLS and CDR2 YYNGEE. The CDR3 runs to 15 residues. The V gene lost 4 bases and the J gene lost 6 bases, with 17 bases spanning the gap. The CDR3 here is CASSLSETGINIQYF. In DNA form, the CDR3 reads TGTGCCAGCAGCCTTTCCGAGACAGGTATAAACATTCAGTACTTC. The full variable domain, in which reference TRBV9 and TRBJ2-4 provide the parts outside the CDR3, is DSGVTQTPKHLITATGQRVTLRCSPRSGDLSVYWYQQSLDQGLQFLIQYYNGEERAKGNILERFSAQQFPDLHSELNLSSLELGDSALYFCASSLSETGINIQYFGAGTRLSVL.

This clonotype was seen a handful of times. The rearrangement uses TRBV10-3 and TRBJ2-7, with D unresolved. Germline V gene lookup returns CDR1 ENHRY and CDR2 SYGVKD. Trimming removed 5 bases from V and 1 base from J, with 12 bases in between. This CDR3 is 14 amino acids long. This chain's CDR3 is CAISTKDLSYEQYF. The DNA for the CDR3 is TGTGCCATCAGTACTAAGGACCTATCCTACGAGCAGTACTTC.

The rearrangement joins TRBV25-1 to TRBJ2-6, with D perhaps assigned TRBD1 or TRBD2 (5 bases each). The germline V and J ends were trimmed by 8 bases and 12 bases, with 11 bases remaining between them. This CDR3 has 11 residues. The germline V gene has CDR1 MGHDK and CDR2 SYGVNS. The CDR3 here is CASGDLRVLTF. The CDR3 region has the DNA TGTGCCAGCGGGGACCTCCGCGTCCTGACTTTC. The variable domain in full, with the rest retrieved from reference TRBV25-1 and TRBJ2-6, is EADIYQTPRYLVIGTGKKITLECSQTMGHDKMYWYQQDPGMELHLIHYSYGVNSTEKGDLSSESTVSRIRTEHFPLTLESARPSHTSQYLCASGDLRVLTFGAGSRLTVL.

This clonotype was seen a few times. Just one base apart from a much larger clone, this may be a read error. The V call is TRBV7-8, the J call TRBJ2-7; D unresolved. The CDR3 extends over 13 amino acids. Trimming cost V 5 bases and J 3 bases, with 11 bases left between them. Germline V gene lookup returns CDR1 SGHVS and CDR2 FQNEAQ. The CDR3 region is CASSVNVGYEQYF. The CDR3 DNA reads as TGTGCCAGCAGCGTCAACGTGGGCTACGAGCAGTACTTC.

The J gene is TRBJ1-6, the V gene TRBV28; D may be TRBD1 (5 bases). This CDR3 contains 15 residues. V was pared by 8 bases and J by 0 bases, with 11 bases between. CDR1 is MDHEN and CDR2 is SYDVKM in the germline V gene. The CDR3 loop is CASAIGGSYNSPLHF. The CDR3 nucleotides read TGTGCCAGCGCCATTGGGGGCTCCTATAATTCACCCCTCCACTTT.

The chain has TRBV10-3 and TRBJ2-3; tentative D call: TRBD2 (6 bases). The ends were cut back, 7 bases at V and 1 base at J, with 9 bases in the middle. Germline CDR1 and CDR2: ENHRY and SYGVKD. This CDR3 is built from 13 residues. The CDR3 is CAITAGRTDTQYF. DNA of the CDR3: TGTGCCATCACAGCGGGCCGCACAGATACGCAGTATTTT.